The 9 T cell receptor beta chains listed next were all sequenced from one sample in a study of PD-L1 blockade in urothelial cancer. TCRdb keeps only in-frame clones here, not all; method: immunoSEQ multiplex PCR. The sample consists of around 86,000 clones, around four fifths of them appearing once. Time point of the sample: pretreatment peripheral blood. The sequences come from PBMCs, collected around atezolizumab (anti-PD-L1) treatment. All receptors come from a man between 35 and 55 years old with urothelial cancer.

There are many counts of this clone. The chain carries TRBV4-3 and TRBJ2-1, with 7 bases matching TRBD1. In germline, CDR1 is LGHNA, CDR2 YSLEER. The junction had 11 bases not matched to a gene; V was cut back by 0 bases and J by 0 bases. This CDR3 has 19 residues. CDR3 sequence reads: CASSQDRASGQSSYNEQFF. CDR3 coding DNA: TGCGCCAGCAGCCAAGATCGGGCCTCGGGACAGAGCTCCTACAATGAGCAGTTCTTC.

The chain joins TRBV9 to TRBJ2-1; TRBD2 matches at 8 bases. The CDR3 totals 15 residues. CDR1 and CDR2 from the germline V gene are SGDLS and YYNGEE. Trimming at V came to 0 bases and at J to 6 bases, leaving 5 bases not matched to a gene. The CDR3 spells CASSVGGTSSNEQFF. The CDR3 DNA reads TGTGCCAGCAGCGTAGGAGGGACTAGTTCCAATGAGCAGTTCTTC.

The chain is built from TRBV4-1 and TRBJ2-4; D might be TRBD2 (5 bases). This CDR3 region has 16 residues. The V and J ends lost 0 bases and 0 bases respectively, with 9 bases between them. Germline CDR1 and CDR2: MGHRA and YSYEKL. The DNA of the CDR3 is TGCGCCAGCAGCCAAGATGGAGGTGGAGCCAAAAACATTCAGTACTTC. It specifies CASSQDGGGAKNIQYF.

The rearrangement uses TRBV28 and TRBJ2-7; 7 positions match TRBD2. The J segment lost 2 bases and the V segment lost 5 bases, leaving 15 bases of the junction unmatched. Germline CDR1 and CDR2: MDHEN and SYDVKM. The CDR3 spans 17 residues. CDR3 sequence: CASSGGDGGPRTYEQYF. For the CDR3, the DNA is TGTGCCAGCAGTGGGGGGGATGGGGGACCCCGCACCTACGAGCAGTACTTC. Looking up the rest from reference TRBV28 and TRBJ2-7 gives the full variable domain: DVKVTQSSRYLVKRTGEKVFLECVQDMDHENMFWYRQDPGLGLRLIYFSYDVKMKEKGDIPEGYSVSREKKERFSLILESASTNQTSMYLCASSGGDGGPRTYEQYFGPGTRLTVT.

The V and J genes are TRBV19 and TRBJ2-5; TRBD2 aligns across 14 bases. This CDR3 is 16 amino acids long. Trimming at V came to 4 bases and at J to 4 bases, leaving 5 bases not matched to a gene. Germline values: CDR1 LNHDA, CDR2 SQIVND (reference sequence). The CDR3 sequence is CASSTGLAGGLETQYF. The CDR3 nucleotides are TGTGCCAGTAGTACCGGACTAGCGGGAGGATTAGAGACCCAGTACTTC.

The V call is TRBV4-3, the J call TRBJ2-1; D is perhaps TRBD2 (6 bases). V lost 3 bases, J lost 5 bases, and 11 bases lay in between. Germline loops: CDR1 LGHNA, CDR2 YSLEER. This CDR3 has 14 residues. CDR3 loop: CASSQAGTNNEQFF. In nucleotides, the CDR3 is TGCGCCAGCAGCCAGGCGGGAACAAACAATGAGCAGTTCTTC.

The J gene is TRBJ1-4, the V gene TRBV6-5, with unresolved D. With 2 bases removed from V and 5 bases from J, the gap between germline ends came to 12 bases. Germline-derived CDR1 and CDR2 are MNHEY and SVGAGI. The CDR3 consists of 15 residues. The CDR3 spells CASSYEGRQNEKLFF. In nucleotides, the CDR3 is TGTGCCAGCAGTTACGAAGGGAGGCAGAATGAAAAACTGTTTTTT.

CDR3 sequence: CASSLLSAGELFF. CDR3 nucleotides: TGTGCCAGCAGCTTGCTTAGCGCCGGGGAGCTGTTTTTT. The gene calls are TRBV5-5 and TRBJ2-2, with D possibly TRBD2 on 5 matching bases. Trimming cost V 1 base and J 6 bases, with 7 bases left between them. Germline V CDR1 and CDR2: SGHKS, YYEKEE (reference sequence). The CDR3 loop spans 13 amino acids.

The chain links TRBV15 to TRBJ2-7, with TRBD1 matching over 8 bases. V lost 5 bases to trimming and J lost 4 bases; unmatched junction nucleotides: 10. The CDR3 extends over 15 amino acids. Germline CDR1 reads LNHNV; CDR2 reads YYDKDF (reference sequence). The CDR3 loop reads CATSEGTGPMYEQYF. In nucleotides, the CDR3 is TGTGCCACCAGCGAAGGGACAGGCCCTATGTACGAGCAGTACTTC.